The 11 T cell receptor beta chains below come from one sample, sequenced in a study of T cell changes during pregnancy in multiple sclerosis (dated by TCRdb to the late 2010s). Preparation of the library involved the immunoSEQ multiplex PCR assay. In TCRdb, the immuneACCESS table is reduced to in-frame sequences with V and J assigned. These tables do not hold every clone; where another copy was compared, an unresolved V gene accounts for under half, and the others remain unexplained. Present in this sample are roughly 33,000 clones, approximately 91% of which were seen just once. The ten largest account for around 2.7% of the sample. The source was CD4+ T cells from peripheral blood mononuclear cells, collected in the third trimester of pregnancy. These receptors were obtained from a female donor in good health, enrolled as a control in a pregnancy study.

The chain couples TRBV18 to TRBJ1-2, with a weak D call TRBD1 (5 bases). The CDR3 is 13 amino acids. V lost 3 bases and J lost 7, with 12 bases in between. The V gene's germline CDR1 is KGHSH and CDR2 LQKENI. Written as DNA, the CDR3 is TGTGCCAGCTCACCGAGGGCCGGGGGTGGCTACACCTTC. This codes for CASSPRAGGGYTF.

CDR3 amino acids: CASRDAGTGLGEKLFF. Here the CDR3 DNA reads TGCGCCAGCAGGGACGCCGGGACAGGGCTTGGTGAAAAACTGTTTTTT. The gene calls are TRBV5-1 and TRBJ1-4; 9 bases map to TRBD1. The CDR3 is 16 residues long. The V segment lost 5 bases and the J segment 7 bases; nucleotides outside the gene matches: 12. The germline gives CDR1 SGHRS, CDR2 YFSETQ.

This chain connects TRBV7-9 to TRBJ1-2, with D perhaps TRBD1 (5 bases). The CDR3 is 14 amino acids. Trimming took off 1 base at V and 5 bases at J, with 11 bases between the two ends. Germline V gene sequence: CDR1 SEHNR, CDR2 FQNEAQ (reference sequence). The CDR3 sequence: CASSLGQILYGYTF. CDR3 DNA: TGTGCCAGCAGCTTAGGACAGATACTGTATGGCTACACCTTC.

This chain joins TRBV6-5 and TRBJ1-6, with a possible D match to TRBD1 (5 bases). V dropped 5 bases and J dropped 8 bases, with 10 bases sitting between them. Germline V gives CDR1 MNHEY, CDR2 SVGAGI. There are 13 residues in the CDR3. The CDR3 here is CASSQTGDSPLHF. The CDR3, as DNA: TGTGCCAGCAGTCAGACGGGGGATTCACCCCTCCACTTT.

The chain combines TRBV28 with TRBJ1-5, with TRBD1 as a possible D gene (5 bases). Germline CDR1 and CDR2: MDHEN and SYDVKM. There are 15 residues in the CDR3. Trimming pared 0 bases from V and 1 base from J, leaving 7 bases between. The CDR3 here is CASSLWGGSNQPQHF. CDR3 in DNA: TGTGCCAGCAGTTTATGGGGGGGGAGCAATCAGCCCCAGCATTTT.

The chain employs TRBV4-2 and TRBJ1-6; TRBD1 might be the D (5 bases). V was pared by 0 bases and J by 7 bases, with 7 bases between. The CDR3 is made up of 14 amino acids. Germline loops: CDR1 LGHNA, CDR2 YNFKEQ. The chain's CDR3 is CASSQDRVNSPLHF. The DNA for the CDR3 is TGTGCCAGCAGCCAAGACAGGGTGAATTCACCCCTCCACTTT.

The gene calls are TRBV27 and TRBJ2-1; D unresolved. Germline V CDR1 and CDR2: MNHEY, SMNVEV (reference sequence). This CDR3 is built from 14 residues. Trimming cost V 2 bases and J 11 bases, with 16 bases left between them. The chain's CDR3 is CASSLNDSRMKQFF. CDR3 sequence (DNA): TGTGCCAGCAGTTTAAATGATTCCAGAATGAAGCAGTTCTTC.

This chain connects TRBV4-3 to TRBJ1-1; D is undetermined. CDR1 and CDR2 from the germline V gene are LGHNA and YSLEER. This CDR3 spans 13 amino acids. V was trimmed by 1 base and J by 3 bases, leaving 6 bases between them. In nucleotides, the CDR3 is TGCGCCAGCAGCCAAGCTATGGACACTGAAGCTTTCTTT. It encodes CASSQAMDTEAFF.

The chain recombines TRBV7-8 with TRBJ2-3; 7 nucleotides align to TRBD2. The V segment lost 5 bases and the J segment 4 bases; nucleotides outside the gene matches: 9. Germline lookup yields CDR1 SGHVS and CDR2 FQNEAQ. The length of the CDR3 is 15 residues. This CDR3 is CASSRLAQPPDTQYF. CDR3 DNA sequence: TGTGCCAGCAGCCGACTAGCCCAACCCCCAGATACGCAGTATTTT.

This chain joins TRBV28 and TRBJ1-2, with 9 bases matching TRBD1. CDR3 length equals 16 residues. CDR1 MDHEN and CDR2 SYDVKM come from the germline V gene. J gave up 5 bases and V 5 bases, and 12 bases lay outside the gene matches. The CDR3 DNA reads TGTGCCAGCAGTATCCCACAGGGGGCGCGTCTTTATGGCTACACCTTC. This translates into CASSIPQGARLYGYTF.

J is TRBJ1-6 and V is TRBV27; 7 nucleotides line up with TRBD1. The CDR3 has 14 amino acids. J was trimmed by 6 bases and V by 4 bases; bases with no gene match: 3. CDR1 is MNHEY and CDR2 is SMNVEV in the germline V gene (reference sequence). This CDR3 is CASSYGQVNSPLHF. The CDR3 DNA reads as TGTGCCAGCAGTTACGGACAGGTTAATTCACCCCTCCACTTT.